A single sample is the source of the 22 T cell receptor beta chains below, sequenced in a study of technical replicates of blood from a few donors (dated by TCRdb to between 2016 and 2019). Library creation used the immunoSEQ multiplex PCR assay. TCRdb took over this immuneACCESS table, retaining in-frame rearrangements with V and J assigned. Such tables are incomplete; in checked studies, under half of the missing clones stem from an unresolved V gene, and the remainder is unexplained. The sample profile shows about 83,000 clones; about 91% of them were found once. The ten largest make up about 0.27% of the sample. Sequenced: T cells isolated from PBMCs. The source of these receptors is a human donor in good health.

The chain employs TRBV19 and TRBJ2-2, with 10 nucleotides matching TRBD2. Trimming at V came to 5 bases and at J to 2 bases, leaving 8 bases not matched to a gene. From germline, CDR1 is LNHDA and CDR2 SQIVND (reference sequence). The CDR3 contains 17 residues. This chain's CDR3 is CASSRASGGHNTGELFF. The CDR3 DNA sequence: TGTGCCAGTAGTCGGGCTAGCGGGGGCCATAACACCGGGGAGCTGTTTTTT.

The chain has TRBV10-3 and TRBJ1-2; possible D gene TRBD1, 6 bases. Germline V gene data show CDR1 as ENHRY and CDR2 as SYGVKD. The CDR3 has 14 residues. Trimming took 2 bases from V and 4 from J, leaving 11 bases between them. The CDR3 region has the DNA TGTGCCATCAGTGAGCTTGACAGGCTCTATGGCTACACCTTC. Residues: CAISELDRLYGYTF.

The V and J genes are TRBV5-1 and TRBJ2-5; 7 bases line up with TRBD1. With 3 bases clipped from V and 1 base from J, the junction kept 6 bases outside the gene matches. CDR1 and CDR2 from the germline V gene are SGHRS and YFSETQ. This CDR3 is 15 amino acids long. The CDR3 bases are TGCGCCAGCAGCTCACTGACAGGGACCCAAGAGACCCAGTACTTC. This gives the protein CASSSLTGTQETQYF.

The gene calls are TRBV5-1 and TRBJ1-4, with D possibly matching TRBD1 (6 bases). Germline CDR1 and CDR2: SGHRS and YFSETQ. CDR3 length: 14 residues. With 7 bases removed from V and 6 bases from J, the gap between germline ends came to 16 bases. This CDR3 reads CASGSGQNYEKLFF. CDR3 DNA: TGCGCCAGCGGTAGTGGACAGAACTATGAAAAACTGTTTTTT.

A few counts support this clone. J is TRBJ1-5 and V is TRBV7-6; TRBD1 matches 9 bases. Per the germline V gene, CDR1 is SGHVS and CDR2 is FNYEAQ. V shed 5 bases, J shed 7 bases, and the junction held 6 bases outside the gene matches. This CDR3 is built from 14 residues. Here the CDR3 DNA reads TGTGCCAGCAGCCCCAGGACAGGGGACCAGCCCCAGCATTTT. Translated: CASSPRTGDQPQHF. The complete variable domain, with remaining parts taken from reference TRBV7-6 and TRBJ1-5, reads GAGVSQSPRYKVTKRGQDVALRCDPISGHVSLYWYRQALGQGPEFLTYFNYEAQQDKSGLPNDRFSAERPEGSISTLTIQRTEQRDSAMYRCASSPRTGDQPQHFGDGTRLSIL.

The chain employs TRBV5-5 and TRBJ1-5; perhaps TRBD1 as D (6 bases). Trimming cost V 4 bases and J 2 bases, with 7 bases left between them. CDR1 and CDR2 (germline): SGHKS, YYEKEE (reference sequence). The CDR3 extends over 13 amino acids. This CDR3 reads CASSHRGNQPQHF. The CDR3 region has the DNA TGTGCCAGCAGCCACAGGGGCAATCAGCCCCAGCATTTT.

The chain links TRBV9 to TRBJ2-5; TRBD2 might be the D (5 bases). The CDR3 loop spans 14 amino acids. Per the germline V gene, CDR1 is SGDLS and CDR2 is YYNGEE. V lost 4 bases and J 5 bases, leaving 15 bases between the germline ends. For the CDR3, the DNA is TGTGCCAGCAGCTTATTACCCGAGCGGGAGACCCAGTACTTC. Translation gives CASSLLPERETQYF.

The chain has TRBV4-1 and TRBJ2-7; 7 nucleotides align to TRBD2. The V gene end was trimmed by 1 base and the J gene end by 2 bases; junction bases not matched to a gene: 8. The germline V gene encodes CDR1 MGHRA and CDR2 YSYEKL. The CDR3 length is 16 residues. The CDR3 protein is CASSQGGGSRPYEQYF. CDR3 in DNA: TGCGCCAGCAGCCAAGGGGGGGGAAGCAGACCCTACGAGCAGTACTTC.

As regards this clone: Germline is not matched at one junction end, which may reflect a read error. V is TRBV4-1 and J is TRBJ1-2; 7 nucleotides line up with TRBD1. This CDR3 has 12 amino acids. Germline V gene sequence: CDR1 MGHRA, CDR2 YSYEKL. The CDR3: CASSQENRGVDF. The DNA for the CDR3 is TGCGCCAGCAGCCAAGAAAACAGGGGAGTCGACTTC.

The chain joins TRBV7-9 to TRBJ2-6; the D gene is possibly TRBD2 (5 bases). Trimming took 4 bases from V and 4 from J, leaving 17 bases between them. Germline-derived CDR1 and CDR2 are SEHNR and FQNEAQ (reference sequence). The CDR3 spans 17 residues. CDR3 nucleotide sequence: TGTGCCAGCAGCTCCCAGACGGGGTCAGCCGGGGCCAACGTCCTGACTTTC. Protein product: CASSSQTGSAGANVLTF.

J is TRBJ2-1 and V is TRBV19; D ambiguous. The germline CDR1 and CDR2 sequences are LNHDA and SQIVND (reference sequence). The length of the CDR3 is 13 residues. Deletions cut 7 bases from V and 6 bases from J, with 13 bases between. CDR3 sequence: CASNSGPPNEQFF. In nucleotides, the CDR3 is TGTGCCAGTAATAGTGGGCCCCCCAATGAGCAGTTCTTC.

The V gene is TRBV7-9, the J gene TRBJ2-7, with 7 positions matching TRBD2. The V gene end was trimmed by 2 bases and the J gene end by 6 bases; junction bases not matched to a gene: 10. This CDR3 region has 15 residues. Germline assignment: CDR1 SEHNR and CDR2 FQNEAQ (reference sequence). CDR3 nucleotides: TGTGCCAGCAGCTTAAGCGGGGCTGAGTCGGGCGAGCAGTACTTC. Translating gives CASSLSGAESGEQYF. Filled out from reference TRBV7-9 and TRBJ2-7, the complete variable domain reads DTGVSQNPRHKITKRGQNVTFRCDPISEHNRLYWYRQTLGQGPEFLTYFQNEAQLEKSRLLSDRFSAERPKGSFSTLEIQRTEQGDSAMYLCASSLSGAESGEQYFGPGTRLTVT.

CDR3 nucleotides: TGTGCCACCAGCAGAGGCGACAGTAATGAAAAACTGTTTTTT. As protein: CATSRGDSNEKLFF. The J gene is TRBJ1-4, the V gene TRBV15; D is possibly TRBD1 (5 bases). CDR3 length equals 14 residues. Germline-derived CDR1 and CDR2 are LNHNV and YYDKDF (reference sequence). V lost 1 base and J lost 4, with 7 bases in between.

CDR3 loop: CASSSAAAGDTEAFF. The CDR3 nucleotides are TGTGCCAGCAGCTCCGCGGCGGCGGGGGACACTGAAGCTTTCTTT. The chain uses TRBV11-2 and TRBJ1-1; TRBD1 is a possible D gene (5 bases). CDR3 length: 15 residues. The germline CDR1 and CDR2 sequences are SGHAT and FQNNGV. Trimming left V 4 bases short and J 3 bases short, with 15 bases between. Full variable domain (outside the CDR3, taken from reference TRBV11-2 and TRBJ1-1): EAGVAQSPRYKIIEKRQSVAFWCNPISGHATLYWYQQILGQGPKLLIQFQNNGVVDDSQLPKDRFSAERLKGVDSTLKIQPAKLEDSAVYLCASSSAAAGDTEAFFGQGTRLTVV.

V usage is TRBV7-3 and J usage is TRBJ2-3, with D tentatively TRBD2 (6 bases). CDR3 length equals 19 residues. Germline loops: CDR1 SGHTA, CDR2 FQGTGA. V shed 2 bases and J shed 2 bases, with 23 bases lying between them. The CDR3 DNA reads TGTGCCAGCAGCTTATTTTCCAGCGGTATCGGCGGGATCACAGATACGCAGTATTTT. Protein: CASSLFSSGIGGITDTQYF.

This clone was seen once. CDR3 in DNA: TGTGCCAGCGGGGGGACAGGGGGAGTCTCTGAAGCTTTCTTT. It is translated as CASGGTGGVSEAFF. The chain carries TRBV2 and TRBJ1-1; 11 bases line up with TRBD1. The V gene's germline CDR1 is SNHLY and CDR2 FYNNEI. The CDR3 has 14 amino acids. Trimming took 8 bases from V and 6 from J; bases not matched to a gene: 8.

The chain couples TRBV28 to TRBJ1-4; D might be TRBD1 (5 bases). V lost 9 bases, J lost 0 bases, and 11 bases lay in between. Germline loops: CDR1 MDHEN, CDR2 SYDVKM. The CDR3 extends over 14 amino acids. DNA of the CDR3: TGTGCCAGGACAGCCGACACAACTAATGAAAAACTGTTTTTT. It codes for CARTADTTNEKLFF.

The chain uses TRBV6-5 and TRBJ2-7, with 7 bases lining up with TRBD1. V lost 6 bases to trimming and J lost 2 bases; unmatched junction nucleotides: 7. The CDR3 covers 14 residues. CDR1 and CDR2 from the germline V gene are MNHEY and SVGAGI. CDR3 bases: TGTGCCAGCAGGCGGACAGGATTAGCCTACGAGCAGTACTTC. As protein: CASRRTGLAYEQYF.

J is TRBJ2-1 and V is TRBV5-1, with 12 bases matching TRBD2. This CDR3 has 15 residues. The trim removed 5 bases at V and 6 bases at J, leaving 6 bases unmatched. CDR1 SGHRS and CDR2 YFSETQ come from the germline V gene. CDR3 nucleotides: TGCGCCAGCAGTTTCCTAGCGGGGGGGCGCAATGAGCAGTTCTTC. Protein sequence: CASSFLAGGRNEQFF.

V gene TRBV19 combines with J gene TRBJ2-7; D is uncertain. The V gene's germline CDR1 is LNHDA and CDR2 SQIVND (reference sequence). V was cut by 4 bases and J by 4 bases, with 26 bases left in between. The CDR3 has 18 amino acids. The CDR3 reads CASSTRLKAAHQFYEQYF. CDR3 in DNA: TGTGCCAGTAGTACAAGACTGAAAGCTGCTCACCAATTTTACGAGCAGTACTTC.

The chain joins TRBV28 to TRBJ2-3, with a tentative D call TRBD2 (5 bases). Germline V gene lookup returns CDR1 MDHEN and CDR2 SYDVKM. V was clipped by 3 bases and J by 2 bases, with 12 bases between them. The CDR3 extends over 15 amino acids. CDR3 sequence (DNA): TGTGCCAGCAGTTTTTGGGGAGTTAACACAGATACGCAGTATTTT. Translating it yields CASSFWGVNTDTQYF.

The rearrangement joins TRBV7-9 to TRBJ2-1; D possibly corresponds to TRBD2 (6 bases). V lost 0 bases and J 8 bases, leaving 11 bases between the germline ends. The CDR3 is made up of 14 amino acids. Looked up from germline, CDR1 is SEHNR and CDR2 is FQNEAQ (reference sequence). The CDR3 nucleotides are TGTGCCAGCAGCTTAGCTCAAGGGACTGATGAGCAGTTCTTC. Protein: CASSLAQGTDEQFF.